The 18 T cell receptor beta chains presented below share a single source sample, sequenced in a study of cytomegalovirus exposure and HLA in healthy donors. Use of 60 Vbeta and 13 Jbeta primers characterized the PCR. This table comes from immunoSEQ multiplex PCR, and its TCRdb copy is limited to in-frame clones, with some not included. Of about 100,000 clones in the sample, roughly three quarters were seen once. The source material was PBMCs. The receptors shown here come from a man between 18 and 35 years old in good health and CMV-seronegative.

DNA of the CDR3: TGTGCCAGCAGTGGACTAGCGGGGGACACCGGGGAGCTGTTTTTT. It codes for CASSGLAGDTGELFF. The chain links TRBV6-4 to TRBJ2-2, with 12 bases aligning to TRBD2. CDR1 and CDR2 (germline): MRHNA, SNTAGT. The length of the CDR3 is 15 residues. Trimming at V came to 4 bases and at J to 3 bases, leaving 0 bases not matched to a gene.

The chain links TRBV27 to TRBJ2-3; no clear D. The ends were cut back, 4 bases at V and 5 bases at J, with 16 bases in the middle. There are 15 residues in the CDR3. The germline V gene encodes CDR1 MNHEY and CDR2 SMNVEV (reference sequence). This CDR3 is CASSSRVTGIDTQYF. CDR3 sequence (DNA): TGTGCCAGCAGTTCCCGGGTCACGGGTATAGATACGCAGTATTTT.

The CDR3 DNA is TGTGCCAGCAGCTCAAAATATGGCTACACCTTC. Translating it yields CASSSKYGYTF. The genes are TRBV5-4 and TRBJ1-2; D gene uncertain. CDR3 length equals 11 residues. Per the germline V gene, CDR1 is SGHNT and CDR2 is YYREEE (reference sequence). V dropped 3 bases and J dropped 5 bases, with 5 bases sitting between them.

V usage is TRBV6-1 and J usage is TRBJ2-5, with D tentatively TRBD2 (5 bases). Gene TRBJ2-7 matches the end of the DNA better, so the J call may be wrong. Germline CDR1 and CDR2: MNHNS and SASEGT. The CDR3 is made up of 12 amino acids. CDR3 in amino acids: CASRTGIYEQYF. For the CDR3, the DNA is TGTGCCAGCAGGACGGGGATCTACGAGCAGTACTTC.

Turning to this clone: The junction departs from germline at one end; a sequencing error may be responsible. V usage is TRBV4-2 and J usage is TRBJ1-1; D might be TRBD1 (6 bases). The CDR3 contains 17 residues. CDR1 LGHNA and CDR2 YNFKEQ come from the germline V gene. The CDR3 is CASSQDEGGVENPEAFF. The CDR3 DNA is TGTGCCAGCAGCCAAGATGAGGGGGGGGTAGAGAACCCTGAAGCTTTCTTT.

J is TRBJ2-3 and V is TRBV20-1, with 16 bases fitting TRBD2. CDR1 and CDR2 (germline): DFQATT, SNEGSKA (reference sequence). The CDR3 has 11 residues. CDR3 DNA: TGCGGGACTAGCGGGGGGGGGACGCAGTATTTT. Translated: CGTSGGGTQYF.

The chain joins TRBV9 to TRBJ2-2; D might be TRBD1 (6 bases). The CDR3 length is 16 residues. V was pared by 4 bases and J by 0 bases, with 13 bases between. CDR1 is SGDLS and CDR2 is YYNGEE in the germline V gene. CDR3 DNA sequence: TGTGCCAGCAGCCAGGACAGCTCCGCGAACACCGGGGAGCTGTTTTTT. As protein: CASSQDSSANTGELFF.

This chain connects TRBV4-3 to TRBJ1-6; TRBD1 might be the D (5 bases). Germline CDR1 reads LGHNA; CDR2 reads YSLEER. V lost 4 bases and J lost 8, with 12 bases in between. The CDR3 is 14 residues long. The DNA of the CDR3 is TGCGCCAGCAGCCGAGCGACCAGGGATTCACCCCTCCACTTT. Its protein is CASSRATRDSPLHF.

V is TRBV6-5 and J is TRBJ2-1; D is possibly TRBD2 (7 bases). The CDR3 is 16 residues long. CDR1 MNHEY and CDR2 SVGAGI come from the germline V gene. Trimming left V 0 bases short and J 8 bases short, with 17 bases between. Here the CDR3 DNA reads TGTGCCAGCAGTTACTCCCAAGGGGGGGGTGGGTATGAGCAGTTCTTC. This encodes CASSYSQGGGGYEQFF.

The CDR3: CASSKSLAGGGQETQYF. Written as DNA, the CDR3 is TGTGCCAGCAGTAAAAGCCTAGCGGGGGGCGGTCAAGAGACCCAGTACTTC. The J gene is TRBJ2-5, the V gene TRBV7-2; 11 bases are a match to TRBD2. CDR3 length: 17 residues. From germline, CDR1 is SGHTA and CDR2 FQGNSA. V lost 6 bases and J lost 2; bases outside the gene matches: 11. Together with reference TRBV7-2 and TRBJ2-5, the CDR3 gives the full variable domain: GAGVSQSPSNKVTEKGKDVELRCDPISGHTALYWYRQSLGQGLEFLIYFQGNSAPDKSGLPSDRFSAERTGGSVSTLTIQRTQQEDSAVYLCASSKSLAGGGQETQYFGPGTRLLVL.

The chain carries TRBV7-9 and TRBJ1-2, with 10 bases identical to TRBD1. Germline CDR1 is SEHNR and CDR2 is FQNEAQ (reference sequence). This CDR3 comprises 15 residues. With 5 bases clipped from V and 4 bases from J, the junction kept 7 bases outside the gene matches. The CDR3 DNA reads TGTGCCAGCAGCACGGGACAGGGGACCTTCTATGGCTACACCTTC. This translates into CASSTGQGTFYGYTF. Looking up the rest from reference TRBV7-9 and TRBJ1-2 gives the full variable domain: DTGVSQNPRHKITKRGQNVTFRCDPISEHNRLYWYRQTLGQGPEFLTYFQNEAQLEKSRLLSDRFSAERPKGSFSTLEIQRTEQGDSAMYLCASSTGQGTFYGYTFGSGTRLTVV.

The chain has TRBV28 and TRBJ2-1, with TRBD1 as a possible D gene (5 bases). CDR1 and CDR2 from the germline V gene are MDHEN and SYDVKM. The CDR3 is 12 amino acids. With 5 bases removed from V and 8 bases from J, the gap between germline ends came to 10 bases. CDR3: CASSPQGHEQFF. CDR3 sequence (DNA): TGTGCCAGCAGTCCGCAGGGCCATGAGCAGTTCTTC.

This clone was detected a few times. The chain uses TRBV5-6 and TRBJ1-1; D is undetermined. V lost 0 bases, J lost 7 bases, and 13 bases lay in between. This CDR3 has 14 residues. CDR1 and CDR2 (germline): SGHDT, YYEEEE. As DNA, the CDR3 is TGTGCCAGCAGCTTGGTACACATCGGGAGTGAAGCTTTCTTT. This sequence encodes CASSLVHIGSEAFF.

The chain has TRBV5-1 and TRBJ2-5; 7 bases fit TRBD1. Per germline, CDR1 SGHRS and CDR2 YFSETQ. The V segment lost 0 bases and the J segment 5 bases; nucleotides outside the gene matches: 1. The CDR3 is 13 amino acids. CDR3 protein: CASSLGQGETQYF. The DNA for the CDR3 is TGCGCCAGCAGCTTGGGACAGGGTGAGACCCAGTACTTC. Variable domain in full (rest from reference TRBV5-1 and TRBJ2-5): KAGVTQTPRYLIKTRGQQVTLSCSPISGHRSVSWYQQTPGQGLQFLFEYFSETQRNKGNFPGRFSGRQFSNSRSEMNVSTLELGDSALYLCASSLGQGETQYFGPGTRLLVL.

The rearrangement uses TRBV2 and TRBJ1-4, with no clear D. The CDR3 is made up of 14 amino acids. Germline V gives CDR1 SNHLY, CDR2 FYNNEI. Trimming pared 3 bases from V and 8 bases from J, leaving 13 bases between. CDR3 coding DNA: TGTGCCAGCAGTGAGGTGAGGTCTGGAGAAAAACTGTTTTTT. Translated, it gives CASSEVRSGEKLFF.

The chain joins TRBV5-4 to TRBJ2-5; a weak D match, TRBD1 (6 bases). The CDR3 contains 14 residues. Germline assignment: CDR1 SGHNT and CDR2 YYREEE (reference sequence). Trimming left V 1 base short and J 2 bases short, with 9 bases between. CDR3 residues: CASSLIGQQETQYF. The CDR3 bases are TGTGCCAGCAGCTTGATTGGACAGCAAGAGACCCAGTACTTC.

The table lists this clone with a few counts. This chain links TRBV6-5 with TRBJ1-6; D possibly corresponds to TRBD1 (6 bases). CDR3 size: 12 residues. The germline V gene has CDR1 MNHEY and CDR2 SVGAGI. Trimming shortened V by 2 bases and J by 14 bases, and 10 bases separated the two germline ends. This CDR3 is CASSYGTQTLHF. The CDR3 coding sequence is TGTGCCAGCAGTTACGGGACACAGACCCTCCACTTT.

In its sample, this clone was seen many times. The CDR3 DNA follows: TGTGCCAGTAGTATAAACAAGAACACTGAAGCTTTCTTT. It yields the protein CASSINKNTEAFF. V is TRBV19 and J is TRBJ1-1; D remains ambiguous. V gave up 2 bases and J gave up 1 base, with 5 bases separating them. The germline CDR1 and CDR2 sequences are LNHDA and SQIVND (reference sequence). The CDR3 has 13 residues.